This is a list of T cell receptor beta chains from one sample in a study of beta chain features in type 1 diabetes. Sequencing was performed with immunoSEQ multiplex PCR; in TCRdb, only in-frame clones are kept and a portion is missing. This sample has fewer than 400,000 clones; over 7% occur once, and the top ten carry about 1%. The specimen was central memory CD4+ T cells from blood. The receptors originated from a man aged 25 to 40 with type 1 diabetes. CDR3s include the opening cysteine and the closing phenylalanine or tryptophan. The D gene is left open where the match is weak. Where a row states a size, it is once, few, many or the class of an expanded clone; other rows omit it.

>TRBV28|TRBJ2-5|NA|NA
TGTGCCAGCAGGTCCGGGGGCGAATGGACCCAGTACTTC
CASRSGGEWTQYF
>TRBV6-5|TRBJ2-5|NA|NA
TGTGCCAGCAGTACAGTAACAGGGTTCGCAGAGACCCAGTACTTC
CASSTVTGFAETQYF
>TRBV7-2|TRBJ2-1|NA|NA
TGTGCCAGCAGCTTAGTTAATGAGCAGTTCTTC
CASSLVNEQFF
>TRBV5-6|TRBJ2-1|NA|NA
TGTGCCAGCAGCTTGAGGGCAGGCGGCAGGGAGCAGTTCTTC
CASSLRAGGREQFF
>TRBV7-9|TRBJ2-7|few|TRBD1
TGTGCCAGCAGCGCGCCGGGACAGGGGGTAAAGGAGCAGTACTTC
CASSAPGQGVKEQYF
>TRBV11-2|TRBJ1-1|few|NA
TGTGCCAGCAGCTTATTCGGGGAGAACACTGAAGCTTTCTTT
CASSLFGENTEAFF
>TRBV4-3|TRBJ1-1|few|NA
TGCGCCAGCAGCCCCTCCCTTCGTATAGGGGATCGGAACACTGAAGCTTTCTTT
CASSPSLRIGDRNTEAFF
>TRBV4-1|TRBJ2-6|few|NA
TGCGCCAGCAGCCTAATGCGACAGGTTGGGACATCTGGGGCCAACGTCCTGACTTTC
CASSLMRQVGTSGANVLTF
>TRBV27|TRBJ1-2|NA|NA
TGTGCCAGCAGTCCCAGGGGTTTTTGGTATGGCTACACCTTC
CASSPRGFWYGYTF
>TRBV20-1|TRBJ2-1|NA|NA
TGCAGTGCAATTCTAGGAAATGAGCAGTTCTTC
CSAILGNEQFF
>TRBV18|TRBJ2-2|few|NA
TGTGCCAGCTCACCACCGATTACAGGACGGAACACCGGGGAGCTGTTTTTT
CASSPPITGRNTGELFF
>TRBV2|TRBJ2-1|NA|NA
TGTGCCAGCAGGCTAGGGAGGGATAGGACAGGAACTGAGCAGTTCTTC
CASRLGRDRTGTEQFF
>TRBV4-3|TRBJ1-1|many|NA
TGCGCCAGCAGCCGTTCACTTCAGGGAACAACTGAAGCTTTCTTT
CASSRSLQGTTEAFF
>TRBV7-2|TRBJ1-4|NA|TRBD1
TGTGCCAGCGGACAGGGGGCGGATGAAAAACTGTTTTTT
CASGQGADEKLFF
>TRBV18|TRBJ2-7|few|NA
TGTGCCAGCTCACCATCACCGACCTACGAGCAGTACTTC
CASSPSPTYEQYF
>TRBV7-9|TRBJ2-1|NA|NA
TGTGCCAGCAGACACAATAAGCAGGGGAAGCAGTTCTTC
CASRHNKQGKQFF
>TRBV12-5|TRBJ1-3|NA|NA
TGTGCTAGTGGTTTGGCGAACCCAGGGATTGCGGGAAACACCATATATTTT
CASGLANPGIAGNTIYF
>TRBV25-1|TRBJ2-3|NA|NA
TGTGCCAGCAGTGCAAAAAGGGGTGATACGCAGTATTTT
CASSAKRGDTQYF
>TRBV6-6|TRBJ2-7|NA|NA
TGTGCCAGCAGTTACTCTGGGGGCCTCTCGGGCGAGCAGTACTTC
CASSYSGGLSGEQYF
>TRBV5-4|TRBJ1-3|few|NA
TGTGCCAGCAGCGGTATGAGAGATTCTGGAAACACCATATATTTT
CASSGMRDSGNTIYF
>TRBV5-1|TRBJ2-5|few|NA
TGCGCCAGCAGACTAGGGCGCCAAGAGACCCAGTACTTC
CASRLGRQETQYF
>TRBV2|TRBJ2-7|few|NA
TGTGCCAGCAGTGCGGCAGGAGGCGACGAGCAGTACTTC
CASSAAGGDEQYF
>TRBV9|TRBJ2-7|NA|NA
TGTGCCAGCAGCGTAGAAGGTGGAGGGGGAGCGGCCGAGCAGTACTTC
CASSVEGGGGAAEQYF
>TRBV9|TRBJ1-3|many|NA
NA
CASSVAAGTGTYF
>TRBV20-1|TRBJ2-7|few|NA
TGCAGTCTAATGTCAGCCGACGAGCAGTACTTC
CSLMSADEQYF
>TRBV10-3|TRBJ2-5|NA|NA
TGTGCCATCAGTGTCCAAGGGGGGGAGACCCAGTACTTC
CAISVQGGETQYF
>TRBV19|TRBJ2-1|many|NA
TGTGCCAGTAGTTTTAAAGGGAGCTCCTACAATGAGCAGTTCTTC
CASSFKGSSYNEQFF
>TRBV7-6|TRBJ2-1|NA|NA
TGTGCCAGCAGCTTAGCGGCACAGGGTATTGGCAATGAGCAGTTCTTC
CASSLAAQGIGNEQFF
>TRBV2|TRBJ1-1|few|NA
TGTGCCAGCAGCAATCTGCAGGGGCGGGGGACTGAAGCTTTCTTT
CASSNLQGRGTEAFF
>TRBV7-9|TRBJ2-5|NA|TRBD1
TGTGCCAGCAGCCTCGACAGGGGCGGTCGGGAGACCCAGTACTTC
CASSLDRGGRETQYF
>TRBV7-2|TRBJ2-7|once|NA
TGTGCCAGCAGCCGAGGAGGAGAGCAGTACTTC
CASSRGGEQYF
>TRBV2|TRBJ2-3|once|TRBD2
TGTGCCAGCAGTGATTCCCGGGGTGGCGGGGGGGCAGATACGCAGTATTTT
CASSDSRGGGGADTQYF
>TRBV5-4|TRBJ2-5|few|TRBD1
TGTGCCAGCAGGACAGGGGGCACGGAGACCCAGTACTTC
CASRTGGTETQYF
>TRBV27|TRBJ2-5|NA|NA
TGTGCCAGCAGTTACCTCGGGGTTAACCAAGAGACCCAGTACTTC
CASSYLGVNQETQYF
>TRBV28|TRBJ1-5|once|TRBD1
TGTGCCAGCAGTTTGACAGGGCGCCTAAATCAGCCCCAGCATTTT
CASSLTGRLNQPQHF
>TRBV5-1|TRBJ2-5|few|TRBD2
TGCGCCAGCAGCTACGGGACTAGCGGCCAAGAGACCCAGTACTTC
CASSYGTSGQETQYF
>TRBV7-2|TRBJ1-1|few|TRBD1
TGTGCCAGCAGCCCACGGACAGGGGGGACCTTGAACACTGAAGCTTTCTTT
CASSPRTGGTLNTEAFF
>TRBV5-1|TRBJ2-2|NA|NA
TGCGCCAGCAGCTTGCTTCTTAACAGAGCTACCGGGGAGCTGTTTTTT
CASSLLLNRATGELFF
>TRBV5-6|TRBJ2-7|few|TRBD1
TGTGCCAGCAGCTTGGTACAGGGGAGCTACGAGCAGTACTTC
CASSLVQGSYEQYF
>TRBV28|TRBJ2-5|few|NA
TGTGCCAGCAGACTGGAGGAGACCCAGTACTTC
CASRLEETQYF